The T cell receptor beta chain under discussion was sequenced for a study of patients and donors after allogeneic stem cell transplantation. TCRdb itself ran the RT-PCR reads through MiXCR, one entry per CDR3 protein. The sample holds some 960,000 distinct CDR3 sequences, roughly 18% seen once. There are 17 residues in the CDR3. V lost 5 bases, J lost 4 bases, and 15 bases stayed unmatched. The chain has TRBV12-3 or TRBV12-4 and TRBJ1-2; 8 bases are shared with TRBD1. The receptor's source is a human donor who was either an allogeneic HSCT recipient or a stem cell or donor lymphocyte infusion donor (not recorded which). It is not recorded whose cells these are; they may come from a transplant donor. Source material: blood, either unsorted or a sorted T cell fraction (not recorded which). CDR3 DNA sequence: TGTGCCAGCAGTGCAAGCCCGGGACAGGCAAACCCCTATGGCTACACCTTC. The encoded protein is CASSASPGQANPYGYTF.